A single sample gave rise to the 2 T cell receptor beta chains below, sequenced in a study of T-cell reconstitution after alpha-beta-depleted transplantation in children. It was with unique molecular identifiers that the TCRbeta library was prepared. TCRdb re-called the PCR reads through MiXCR, storing one row per CDR3 protein. Of 250,000 to 300,000 distinct CDR3 sequences in the sample, roughly 12% were seen once. The sample was peripheral blood, taken 180 days after TCRalphabeta/CD19-depleted stem cell transplant. The receptors were gathered from a male patient aged 2-15 years who had a stem cell transplant for chronic granulomatous disease, so the T cells may come from the graft donor.

In its sample, this clonotype was seen many times. The CDR3 region has the DNA TGCAGTGCCCCCGGACTAGCGGGGGCCGGCGGTACGCAGTATTTT. Its translation: CSAPGLAGAGGTQYF. The chain combines TRBV20-1 with TRBJ2-3; 13 nucleotides match TRBD2. There are 15 residues in the CDR3. Looked up from germline, CDR1 is DFQATT and CDR2 is SNEGSKA (reference sequence). Trimming removed 6 bases from V and 8 bases from J; junction bases left unmatched: 11.

The table lists this clonotype with many counts. The V call is TRBV6-5, the J call TRBJ2-3, with D uncertain. CDR1 is MNHEY, CDR2 SVGAGI, per germline. V was shortened by 2 bases and J by 2 bases, with 5 bases between the two germline ends. CDR3 length: 13 residues. CDR3 DNA sequence: TGTGCCAGCAGTTACGCCGCCACAGATACGCAGTATTTT. This encodes CASSYAATDTQYF.